This T cell receptor beta chain was identified during a study of tumor-infiltrating lymphocytes in oesophageal squamous cell carcinoma. This clonotype has a single count. The conserved phenylalanine or tryptophan is not found at the CDR3 terminus, so this likely reflects a read error. The DNA is omitted, as the CDR3 cannot be located on it reliably, and the CDR3 follows TCRdb's listing. One entry per CDR3 protein, called by TCRdb with MiXCR from the PCR reads. The profile shows tens of thousands of distinct CDR3 sequences, about a third of them singletons. The germline V gene encodes CDR1 SEHNR and CDR2 FQNEAQ (reference sequence). The CDR3 is 17 residues long, ends included.

Sample: esophageal tumor tissue. The clonotype comes from a female donor with esophageal squamous cell carcinoma. The chain is built from TRBV7-9 and TRBJ2-7; the table assigns TRBD2, which was not confirmed against the DNA. CDR3: CASSSRTSGRYEQYFGS.